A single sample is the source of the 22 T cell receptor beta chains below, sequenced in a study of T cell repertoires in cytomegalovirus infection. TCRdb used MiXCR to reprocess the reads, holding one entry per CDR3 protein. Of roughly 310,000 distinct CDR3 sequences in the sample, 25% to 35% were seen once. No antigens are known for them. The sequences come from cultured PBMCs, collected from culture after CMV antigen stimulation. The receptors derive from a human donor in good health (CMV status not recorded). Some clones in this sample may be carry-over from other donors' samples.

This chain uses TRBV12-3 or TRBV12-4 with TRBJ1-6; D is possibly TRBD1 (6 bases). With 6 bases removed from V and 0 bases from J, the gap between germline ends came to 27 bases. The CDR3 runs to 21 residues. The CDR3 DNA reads TGTGCCAGCAGCTCTCAGGGGACCGCAAGTTTTGGGAGCTCCTATAATTCACCCCTCCACTTT. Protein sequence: CASSSQGTASFGSSYNSPLHF.

The chain's CDR3 is CASSLMGRAGGDYGYTF. The CDR3 coding sequence is TGTGCCAGCAGCTTAATGGGACGCGCGGGGGGTGACTATGGCTACACCTTC. The V gene is TRBV7-3, the J gene TRBJ1-2; maybe TRBD1 (5 bases). The CDR3 extends over 17 amino acids. V gave up 1 base and J gave up 3 bases, with 18 bases separating them. Germline CDR1 is SGHTA and CDR2 is FQGTGA.

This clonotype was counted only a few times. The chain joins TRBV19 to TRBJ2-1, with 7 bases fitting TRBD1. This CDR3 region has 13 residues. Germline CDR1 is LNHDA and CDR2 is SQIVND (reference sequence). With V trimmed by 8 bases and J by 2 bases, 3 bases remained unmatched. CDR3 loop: CASLDRAYNEQFF. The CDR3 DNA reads TGTGCCAGTTTAGACAGGGCCTACAATGAGCAGTTCTTC. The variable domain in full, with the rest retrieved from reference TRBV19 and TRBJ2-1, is DGGITQSPKYLFRKEGQNVTLSCEQNLNHDAMYWYRQDPGQGLRLIYYSQIVNDFQKGDIAEGYSVSREKKESFPLTVTSAQKNPTAFYLCASLDRAYNEQFFGPGTRLTVL.

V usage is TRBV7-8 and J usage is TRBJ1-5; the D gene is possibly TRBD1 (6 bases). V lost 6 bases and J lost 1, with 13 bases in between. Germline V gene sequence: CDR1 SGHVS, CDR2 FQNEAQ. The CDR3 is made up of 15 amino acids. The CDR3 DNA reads TGTGCCAGCAGTTCCGGGACAAACAGCAATCAGCCCCAGCATTTT. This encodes CASSSGTNSNQPQHF.

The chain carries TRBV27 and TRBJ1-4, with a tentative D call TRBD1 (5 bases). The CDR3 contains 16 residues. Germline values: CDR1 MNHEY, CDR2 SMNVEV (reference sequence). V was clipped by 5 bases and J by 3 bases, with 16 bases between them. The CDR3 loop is CASSPQGRSSNEKLFF. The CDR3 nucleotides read TGTGCCAGCAGTCCCCAGGGACGTTCGTCTAATGAAAAACTGTTTTTT.

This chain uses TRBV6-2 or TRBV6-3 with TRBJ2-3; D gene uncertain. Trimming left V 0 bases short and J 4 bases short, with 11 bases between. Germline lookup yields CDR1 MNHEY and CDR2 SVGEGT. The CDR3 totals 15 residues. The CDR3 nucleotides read TGTGCCAGCAGTTACTCGCGTTCTAGTGCAGATACGCAGTATTTT. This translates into CASSYSRSSADTQYF.

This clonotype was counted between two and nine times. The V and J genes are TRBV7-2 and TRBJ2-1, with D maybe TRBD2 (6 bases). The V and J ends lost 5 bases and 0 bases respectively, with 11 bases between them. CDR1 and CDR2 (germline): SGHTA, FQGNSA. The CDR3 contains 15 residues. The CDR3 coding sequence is TGTGCCAGCAGCATCTCGCGGGGCTCCTACAATGAGCAGTTCTTC. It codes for CASSISRGSYNEQFF.

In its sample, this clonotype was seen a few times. DNA of the CDR3: TGTGCCAGCAGCCCACTAGCGTCCTACGAGCAGTACTTC. This codes for CASSPLASYEQYF. The rearrangement joins TRBV7-2 to TRBJ2-7; 7 bases agree with TRBD2. The CDR3 spans 13 residues. V was clipped by 5 bases and J by 1 base; unmatched bases: 2. Per the germline V gene, CDR1 is SGHTA and CDR2 is FQGNSA.

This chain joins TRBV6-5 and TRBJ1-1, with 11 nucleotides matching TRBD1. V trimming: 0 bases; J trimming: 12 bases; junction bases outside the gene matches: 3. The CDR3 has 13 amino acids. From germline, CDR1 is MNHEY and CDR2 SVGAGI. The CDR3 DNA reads TGTGCCAGCAGTTACTCGGGGACAGGGGGAACTTTCTTT. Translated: CASSYSGTGGTFF.

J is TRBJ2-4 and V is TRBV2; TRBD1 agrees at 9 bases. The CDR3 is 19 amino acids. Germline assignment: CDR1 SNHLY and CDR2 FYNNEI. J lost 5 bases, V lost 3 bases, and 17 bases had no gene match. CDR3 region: CASSEGDREFLQPENIQYF. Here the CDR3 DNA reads TGTGCCAGCAGTGAGGGGGACAGGGAATTCCTGCAGCCCGAAAACATTCAGTACTTC.

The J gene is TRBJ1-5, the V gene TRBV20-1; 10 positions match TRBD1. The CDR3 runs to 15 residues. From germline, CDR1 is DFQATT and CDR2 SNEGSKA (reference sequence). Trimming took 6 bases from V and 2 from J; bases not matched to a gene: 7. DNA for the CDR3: TGCAGTGCCGCTGAGACAGGGGGCGGCAATCAGCCCCAGCATTTT. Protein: CSAAETGGGNQPQHF.

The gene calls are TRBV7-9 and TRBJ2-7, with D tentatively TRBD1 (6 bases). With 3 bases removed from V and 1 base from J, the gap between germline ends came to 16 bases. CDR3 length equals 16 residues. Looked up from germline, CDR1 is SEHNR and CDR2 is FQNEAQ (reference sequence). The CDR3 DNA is TGTGCCAGCAGCTTGAATCAGGGGCCTAGGTCCTACGAGCAGTACTTC. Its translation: CASSLNQGPRSYEQYF.

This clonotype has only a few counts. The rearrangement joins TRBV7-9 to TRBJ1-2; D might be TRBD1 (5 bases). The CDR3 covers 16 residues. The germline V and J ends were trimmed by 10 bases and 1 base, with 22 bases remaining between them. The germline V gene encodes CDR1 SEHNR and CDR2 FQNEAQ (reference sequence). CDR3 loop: CAKQEDRPGGNYGYTF. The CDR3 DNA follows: TGTGCCAAACAGGAAGACCGGCCCGGTGGTAACTATGGCTACACCTTC.

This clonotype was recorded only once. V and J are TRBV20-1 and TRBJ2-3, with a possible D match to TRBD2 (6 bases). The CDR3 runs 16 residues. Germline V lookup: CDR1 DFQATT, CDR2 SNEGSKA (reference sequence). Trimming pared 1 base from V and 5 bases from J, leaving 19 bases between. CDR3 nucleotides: TGCAGTGCTAGAGTTAGGCGGGATGTTGCGGGAGATACGCAGTATTTT. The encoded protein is CSARVRRDVAGDTQYF.

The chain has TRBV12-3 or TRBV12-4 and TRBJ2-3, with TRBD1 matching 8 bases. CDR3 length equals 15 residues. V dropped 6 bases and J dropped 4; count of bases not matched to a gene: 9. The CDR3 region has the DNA TGTGCCAGCAGCGGACAGGGTTATTTGTCAGATACGCAGTATTTT. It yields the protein CASSGQGYLSDTQYF.

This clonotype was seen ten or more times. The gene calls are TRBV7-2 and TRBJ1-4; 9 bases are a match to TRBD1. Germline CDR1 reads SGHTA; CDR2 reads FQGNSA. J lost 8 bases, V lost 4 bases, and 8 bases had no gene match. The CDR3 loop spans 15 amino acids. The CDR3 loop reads CASSWVQGAGEKLFF. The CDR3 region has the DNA TGTGCCAGCAGCTGGGTACAGGGGGCAGGGGAAAAACTGTTTTTT.

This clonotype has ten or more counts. The DNA of the CDR3 is TGTGCCAGCAGCTTTAGTTCGGGGGAGACAGATACGCAGTATTTT. Protein product: CASSFSSGETDTQYF. The J gene is TRBJ2-3, the V gene TRBV7-8; maybe TRBD2 (6 bases). Trimming cost V 3 bases and J 3 bases, with 13 bases left between them. This CDR3 region has 15 residues. The germline V gene encodes CDR1 SGHVS and CDR2 FQNEAQ.

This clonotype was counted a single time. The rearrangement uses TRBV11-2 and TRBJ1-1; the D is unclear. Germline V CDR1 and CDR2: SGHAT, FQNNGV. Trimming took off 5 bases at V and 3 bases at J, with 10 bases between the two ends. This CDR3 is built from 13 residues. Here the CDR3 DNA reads TGTGCCAGCAGCCGTGACTTTGACACTGAAGCTTTCTTT. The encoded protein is CASSRDFDTEAFF.

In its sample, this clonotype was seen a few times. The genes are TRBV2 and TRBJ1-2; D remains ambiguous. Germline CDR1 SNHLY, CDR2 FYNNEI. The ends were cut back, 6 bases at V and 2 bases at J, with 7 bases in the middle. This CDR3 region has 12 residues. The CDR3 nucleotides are TGTGCCAGCAGAACAGACAACTATGGCTACACCTTC. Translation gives CASRTDNYGYTF.

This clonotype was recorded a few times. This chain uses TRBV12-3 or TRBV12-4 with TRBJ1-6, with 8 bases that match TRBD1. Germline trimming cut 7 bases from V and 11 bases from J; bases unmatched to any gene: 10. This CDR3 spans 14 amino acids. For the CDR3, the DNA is TGTGCCAGCACTCACGGACAGGGAAGGCCACCCCTCCACTTT. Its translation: CASTHGQGRPPLHF.

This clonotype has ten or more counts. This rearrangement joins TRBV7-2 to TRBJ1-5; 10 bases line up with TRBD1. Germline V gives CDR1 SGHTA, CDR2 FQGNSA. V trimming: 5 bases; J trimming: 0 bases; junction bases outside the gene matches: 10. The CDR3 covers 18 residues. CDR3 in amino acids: CASSPGTGAWDSNQPQHF. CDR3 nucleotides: TGTGCCAGCAGCCCCGGGACAGGGGCTTGGGATAGCAATCAGCCCCAGCATTTT. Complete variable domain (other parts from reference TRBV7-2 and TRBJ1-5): GAGVSQSPSNKVTEKGKDVELRCDPISGHTALYWYRQSLGQGLEFLIYFQGNSAPDKSGLPSDRFSAERTGGSVSTLTIQRTQQEDSAVYLCASSPGTGAWDSNQPQHFGDGTRLSIL.

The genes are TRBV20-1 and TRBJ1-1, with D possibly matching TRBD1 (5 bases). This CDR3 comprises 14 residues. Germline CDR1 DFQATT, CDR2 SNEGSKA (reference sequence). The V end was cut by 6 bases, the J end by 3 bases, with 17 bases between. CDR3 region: CSAPPDSSHTEAFF. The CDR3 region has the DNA TGCAGTGCCCCACCCGACAGCTCGCACACTGAAGCTTTCTTT.